The sequence of this T cell receptor (beta chain) was determined in a study of neurological immune-mediated disorders. Time point noted: longitudinal time-point 2. Maryland, USA blood bank volunteers served as healthy controls. The method for making cDNA was 5'RACE, and it used 10-nucleotide random UMIs. MiXCR was run by TCRdb on the 5' RACE reads, yielding one entry per CDR3 protein. Of more than 30,000 distinct CDR3 sequences listed, approximately 13% were seen once; the top ten hold around 2.3%. The junction had 13 bases not matched to a gene; V was cut back by 1 base and J by 8 bases. The CDR3 has 18 amino acids. CDR1 LGHDT and CDR2 YNNKEL come from the germline V gene (reference sequence).

Sequences were obtained from PBMCs. V and J are TRBV3-1 and TRBJ2-1; 11 nucleotides align to TRBD2. This receptor was taken from a woman in her 40s in good health. CDR3 residues: CASSQVELAGAPGYEQFF. Written as DNA, the CDR3 is TGTGCCAGCAGCCAAGTAGAACTAGCGGGAGCCCCGGGGTATGAGCAGTTCTTC.